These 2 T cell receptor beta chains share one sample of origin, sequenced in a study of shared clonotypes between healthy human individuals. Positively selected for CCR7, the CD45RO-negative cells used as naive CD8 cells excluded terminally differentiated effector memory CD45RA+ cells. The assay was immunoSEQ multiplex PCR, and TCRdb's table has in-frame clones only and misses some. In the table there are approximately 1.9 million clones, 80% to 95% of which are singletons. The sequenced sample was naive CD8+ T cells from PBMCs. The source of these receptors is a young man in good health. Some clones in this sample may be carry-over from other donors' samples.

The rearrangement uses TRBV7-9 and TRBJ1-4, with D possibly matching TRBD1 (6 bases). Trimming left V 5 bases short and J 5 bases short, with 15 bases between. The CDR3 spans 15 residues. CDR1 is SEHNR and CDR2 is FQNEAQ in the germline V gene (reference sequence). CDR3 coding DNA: TGTGCCAGCAGCGGAGCGACAGGCGTGAATGAAAAACTGTTTTTT. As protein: CASSGATGVNEKLFF.

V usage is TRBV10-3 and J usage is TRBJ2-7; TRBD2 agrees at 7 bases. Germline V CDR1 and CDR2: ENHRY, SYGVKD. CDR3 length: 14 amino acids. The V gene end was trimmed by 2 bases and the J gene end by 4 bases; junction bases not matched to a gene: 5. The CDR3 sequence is CAISEGAGEYEQYF. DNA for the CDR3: TGTGCCATCAGTGAGGGGGCGGGAGAATACGAGCAGTACTTC.